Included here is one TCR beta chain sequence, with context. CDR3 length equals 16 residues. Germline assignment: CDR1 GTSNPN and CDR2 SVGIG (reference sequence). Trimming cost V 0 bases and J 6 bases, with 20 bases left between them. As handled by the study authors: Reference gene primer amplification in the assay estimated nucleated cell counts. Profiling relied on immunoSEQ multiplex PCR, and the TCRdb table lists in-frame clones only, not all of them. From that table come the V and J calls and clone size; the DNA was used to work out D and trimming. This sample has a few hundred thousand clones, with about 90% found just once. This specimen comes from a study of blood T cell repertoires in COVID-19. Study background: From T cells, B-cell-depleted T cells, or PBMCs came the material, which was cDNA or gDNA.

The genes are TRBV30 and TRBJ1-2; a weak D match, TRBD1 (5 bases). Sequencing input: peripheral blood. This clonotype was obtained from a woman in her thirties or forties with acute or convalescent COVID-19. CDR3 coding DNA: TGTGCCTGGAGTGTTATCTATGATCGGGGGACCGATGGCTACACCTTC. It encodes CAWSVIYDRGTDGYTF.